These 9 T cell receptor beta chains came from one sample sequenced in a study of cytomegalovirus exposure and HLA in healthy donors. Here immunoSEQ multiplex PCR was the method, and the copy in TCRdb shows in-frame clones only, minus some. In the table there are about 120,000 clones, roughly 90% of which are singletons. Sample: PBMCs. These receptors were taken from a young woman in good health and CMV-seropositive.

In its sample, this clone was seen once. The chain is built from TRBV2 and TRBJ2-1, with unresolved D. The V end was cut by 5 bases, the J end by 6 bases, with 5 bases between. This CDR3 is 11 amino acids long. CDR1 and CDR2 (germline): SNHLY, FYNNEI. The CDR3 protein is CASSLANEQFF. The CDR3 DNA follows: TGTGCCAGCAGTTTGGCCAATGAGCAGTTCTTC.

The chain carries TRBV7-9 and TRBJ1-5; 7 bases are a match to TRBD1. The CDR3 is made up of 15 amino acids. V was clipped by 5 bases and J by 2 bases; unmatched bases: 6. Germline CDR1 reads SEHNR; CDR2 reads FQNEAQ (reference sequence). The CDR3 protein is CASSKTGSGNQPQHF. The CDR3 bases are TGTGCCAGCAGCAAGACAGGGAGCGGCAATCAGCCCCAGCATTTT. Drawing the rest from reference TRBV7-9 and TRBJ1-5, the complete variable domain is DTGVSQNPRHKITKRGQNVTFRCDPISEHNRLYWYRQTLGQGPEFLTYFQNEAQLEKSRLLSDRFSAERPKGSFSTLEIQRTEQGDSAMYLCASSKTGSGNQPQHFGDGTRLSIL.

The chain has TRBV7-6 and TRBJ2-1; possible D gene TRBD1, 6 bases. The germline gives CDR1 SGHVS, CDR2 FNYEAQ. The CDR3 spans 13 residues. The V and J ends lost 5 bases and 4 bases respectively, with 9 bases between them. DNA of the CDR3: TGTGCCAGCAGCCGGGACACTTACAATGAGCAGTTCTTC. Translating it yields CASSRDTYNEQFF. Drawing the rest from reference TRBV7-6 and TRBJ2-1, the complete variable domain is GAGVSQSPRYKVTKRGQDVALRCDPISGHVSLYWYRQALGQGPEFLTYFNYEAQQDKSGLPNDRFSAERPEGSISTLTIQRTEQRDSAMYRCASSRDTYNEQFFGPGTRLTVL.

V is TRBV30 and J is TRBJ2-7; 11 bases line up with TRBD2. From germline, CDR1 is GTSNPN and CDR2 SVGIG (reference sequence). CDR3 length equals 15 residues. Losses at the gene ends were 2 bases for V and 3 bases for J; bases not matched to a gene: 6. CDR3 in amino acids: CAWSIGTSGGYEQYF. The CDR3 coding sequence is TGTGCCTGGAGTATCGGGACTAGCGGTGGCTACGAGCAGTACTTC.

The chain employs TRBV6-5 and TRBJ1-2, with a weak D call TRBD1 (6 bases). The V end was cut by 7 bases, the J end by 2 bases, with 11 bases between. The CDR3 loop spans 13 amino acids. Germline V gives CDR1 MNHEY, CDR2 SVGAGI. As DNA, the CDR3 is TGTGCCAGCACCCCTACAGGGAACTATGGCTACACCTTC. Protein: CASTPTGNYGYTF.

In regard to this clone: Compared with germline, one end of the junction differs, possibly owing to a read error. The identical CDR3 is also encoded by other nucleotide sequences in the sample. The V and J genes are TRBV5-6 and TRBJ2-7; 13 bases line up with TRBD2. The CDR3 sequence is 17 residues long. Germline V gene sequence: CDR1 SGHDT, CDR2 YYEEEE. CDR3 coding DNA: TGTGCCAGCAGTCTCGGACTAGCGGGGGTCAGCTCCTACGAGCAGTACTTT. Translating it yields CASSLGLAGVSSYEQYF. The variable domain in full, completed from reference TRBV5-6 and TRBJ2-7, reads DAGVTQSPTHLIKTRGQQVTLRCSPKSGHDTVSWYQQALGQGPQFIFQYYEEEERQRGNFPDRFSGHQFPNYSSELNVNALLLGDSALYLCASSLGLAGVSSYEQYFGPGTRLTVT.

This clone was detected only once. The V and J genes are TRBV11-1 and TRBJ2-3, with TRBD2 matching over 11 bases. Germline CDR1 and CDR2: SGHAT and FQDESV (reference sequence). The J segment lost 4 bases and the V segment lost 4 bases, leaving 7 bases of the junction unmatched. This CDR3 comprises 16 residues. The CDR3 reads CASSSLSGGDPDTQYF. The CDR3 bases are TGTGCCAGCAGCTCTCTTAGCGGGGGGGACCCAGATACGCAGTATTTT.

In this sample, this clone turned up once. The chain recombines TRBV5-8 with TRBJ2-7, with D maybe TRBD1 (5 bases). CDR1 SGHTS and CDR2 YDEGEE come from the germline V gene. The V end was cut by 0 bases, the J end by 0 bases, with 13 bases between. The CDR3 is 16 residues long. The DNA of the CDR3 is TGTGCCAGCAGCTTGGATGGGGCAGCCCTCTCCTACGAGCAGTACTTC. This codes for CASSLDGAALSYEQYF.

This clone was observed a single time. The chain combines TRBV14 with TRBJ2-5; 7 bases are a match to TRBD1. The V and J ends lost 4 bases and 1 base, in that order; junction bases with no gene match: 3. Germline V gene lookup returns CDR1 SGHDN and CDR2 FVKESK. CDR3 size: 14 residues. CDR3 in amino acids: CASSRDSRQETQYF. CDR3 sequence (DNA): TGTGCCAGCAGCCGGGACAGCCGCCAAGAGACCCAGTACTTC.